Shown below are 3 T cell receptor beta chains from a single sample sequenced in a study of T-cell reconstitution after alpha-beta-depleted transplantation in children (dated by TCRdb to 2015 to 2016). Per the publication, the treatment or condition label means: allogeneic hematopoietic cell transplantation with graft depleted of TCRalphabeta T cells and CD19 B cells. Libraries were constructed by PCR. Sequencing instrument: Illumina HiSeq 2500. Molecular barcoding was employed in the preparation of TCR libraries, with unique molecular identifiers being used to normalize TCRbeta repertoire quantification. TCRdb applied fastp at Q25 and MiXCR to the public reads, then kept only in-frame beta chains. Every distinct CDR3 protein forms one entry, paired with its most common genes and DNA. The sample data list over 400,000 distinct CDR3 sequences, and 43% of these were observed just once. The ten largest clones represent around 29% of the sample.

The specimen was PBMCs, collected before TCRalphabeta/CD19-depleted stem cell transplant. The receptor set was obtained from a girl aged 2 to 9 with aplastic anemia, due to receive a stem cell transplant.

In this sample, this clonotype turned up a few times. The chain couples TRBV5-1 to TRBJ1-2; D not certain. Germline assignment: CDR1 SGHRS and CDR2 YFSETQ. Trimming stripped 4 bases from V and 3 bases from J, with 16 bases between. The CDR3 is made up of 15 amino acids. The DNA for the CDR3 is TGCGCCAGCAGCGGAAACAGCTTTTCGGACTATGGCTACACCTTC. This translates into CASSGNSFSDYGYTF.

The V gene is TRBV20-1, the J gene TRBJ2-7; D gene uncertain. The V end lost 0 bases, the J end lost 5 bases, and 8 bases lay between the germline ends. The CDR3 consists of 12 residues. The germline CDR1 and CDR2 sequences are DFQATT and SNEGSKA (reference sequence). The CDR3 reads CSARDQWNEQYF. The CDR3 DNA follows: TGCAGTGCTAGAGATCAATGGAACGAGCAGTACTTC.

The sample holds many counts of this clonotype. The chain recombines TRBV5-1 with TRBJ2-7; D possibly matches TRBD1 or TRBD2 (5 bases each). With 4 bases removed from V and 2 bases from J, the gap between germline ends came to 13 bases. Germline values: CDR1 SGHRS, CDR2 YFSETQ. The length of the CDR3 is 14 residues. The chain's CDR3 is CASSPGLGAYEQYF. CDR3 nucleotides: TGCGCCAGCAGCCCTGGACTGGGGGCCTACGAGCAGTACTTC.